This TCR beta chain was found in a study of cytotoxic CD8 clonotypes in ibrutinib-treated CLL. Study-wide background: The group held 11 relapsed/refractory and around 15 treatment-naive patients, with fewer than 18 IGHV unmutated. Points from the study as a whole: Clonality showed a rise at ibrutinib response that reversed toward baseline at progression. Relative to age-matched healthy donors, clonality at baseline was higher, and it tracked circulating CD8+ T-cell counts.

Produced via immunoSEQ multiplex PCR; TCRdb's table is partial and in-frame only. The sample contains some 6,300 clones, about 70% of which appear only once. Of note for this clone: Its matching antigen is unknown. Additional DNA sequences in this sample encode the identical CDR3.

The source of this sequence is a human donor with chronic lymphocytic leukemia. The sample in question was PBMCs, obtained before ibrutinib treatment.

The CDR3 DNA reads TGCGCCAGCAGCCAAGGACTAGCGGGGGGAATGGGTAGCACAGATACGCAGTATTTT. Protein: CASSQGLAGGMGSTDTQYF. The chain joins TRBV4-1 to TRBJ2-3, with 13 bases matching TRBD2. The trim removed 1 base at V and 0 bases at J, leaving 7 bases unmatched. The germline CDR1 and CDR2 sequences are MGHRA and YSYEKL. The length of the CDR3 is 19 residues.